The 19 T cell receptor beta chains below all came from one sample that was sequenced in a study of CD4 T cells in relation to SARS-CoV-2 and coronaviruses. Before the COVID-19 pandemic, during about 2011-2019, CD4+ T cells were taken from unexposed donors. The method was immunoSEQ multiplex PCR; TCRdb's version includes in-frame clones alone and lacks a portion of them. Among about 68,000 clones listed, approximately 93% were seen once. The sequenced sample consisted of naive CD4+ T cells from PBMCs. Sample subset: naive CD4+ T cells isolated by negative enrichment. The receptors were sampled from a human donor in good health.

As to this clone: In the same sample, other DNA sequences code for this CDR3. V is TRBV7-2 and J is TRBJ2-3, with D uncertain. V was cut by 5 bases and J by 0 bases, with 3 bases left in between. Germline V gene lookup returns CDR1 SGHTA and CDR2 FQGNSA. The CDR3 extends over 12 amino acids. The CDR3 DNA follows: TGTGCCAGCAGCCTAAGCACAGATACGCAGTATTTT. Amino acid sequence: CASSLSTDTQYF.

This chain connects TRBV15 to TRBJ2-2; 11 positions match TRBD1. Trimming cost V 3 bases and J 5 bases; bases outside gene matches: 8. CDR3 size: 17 residues. The germline V gene encodes CDR1 LNHNV and CDR2 YYDKDF (reference sequence). CDR3 coding DNA: TGTGCCACCAGCAGTGGACAGGGGGCGGCGGTAACCGGGGAGCTGTTTTTT. This translates into CATSSGQGAAVTGELFF.

V usage is TRBV15 and J usage is TRBJ1-5; no definite D call. The CDR3 sequence is 13 residues long. With 0 bases removed from V and 7 bases from J, the gap between germline ends came to 7 bases. The V gene's germline CDR1 is LNHNV and CDR2 YYDKDF (reference sequence). CDR3 sequence: CATSRDRLQPQHF. CDR3 in DNA: TGTGCCACCAGCAGAGACAGGCTGCAGCCCCAGCATTTT.

This chain connects TRBV28 to TRBJ1-5, with 8 bases aligning to TRBD1. V lost 4 bases, J lost 6 bases, and 14 bases stayed unmatched. Germline loops: CDR1 MDHEN, CDR2 SYDVKM. CDR3 length equals 17 residues. The CDR3 nucleotides are TGTGCCAGCAGTTCCTATAAGGGACAGGTCGCCGGTCAGCCCCAGCATTTT. Protein sequence: CASSSYKGQVAGQPQHF. The variable domain in full, with the rest retrieved from reference TRBV28 and TRBJ1-5, is DVKVTQSSRYLVKRTGEKVFLECVQDMDHENMFWYRQDPGLGLRLIYFSYDVKMKEKGDIPEGYSVSREKKERFSLILESASTNQTSMYLCASSSYKGQVAGQPQHFGDGTRLSIL.

The chain combines TRBV29-1 with TRBJ1-1; TRBD1 is a possible D gene (5 bases). Trimming removed 0 bases from V and 0 bases from J, with 8 bases in between. The CDR3 extends over 14 amino acids. Germline V CDR1 and CDR2: SQVTM, ANQGSEA. Here the CDR3 reads CSVEDQGLNTEAFF. In nucleotides, the CDR3 is TGCAGCGTTGAAGATCAGGGCTTGAACACTGAAGCTTTCTTT.

The gene calls are TRBV3-1 (or the pseudogene TRBV3-2) and TRBJ2-1, with D hard to call. V shed 3 bases and J shed 8 bases, with 20 bases lying between them. The CDR3 runs to 16 residues. In germline, CDR1 is LGHDT, CDR2 YNNKEL (reference sequence). The CDR3 DNA reads TGTGCCAGCAGCCATGTAACGGGTTCTCAGTCCGATGAGCAGTTCTTC. As protein: CASSHVTGSQSDEQFF.

The chain is built from TRBV25-1 and TRBJ2-3, with 7 bases fitting TRBD1. Unmatched junction bases numbered 5, after V lost 4 bases and J lost 4 bases. The CDR3 length is 14 residues. Germline loops: CDR1 MGHDK, CDR2 SYGVNS. The CDR3 nucleotides read TGTGCCAGCAGTGGGTACAGGGGTGCAGATACGCAGTATTTT. Amino acid sequence: CASSGYRGADTQYF.

The chain joins TRBV7-9 to TRBJ1-1, with D perhaps TRBD1 (6 bases). Per germline, CDR1 SEHNR and CDR2 FQNEAQ (reference sequence). The CDR3 sequence is 15 residues long. Trimming removed 3 bases at V and 3 bases at J, with 14 bases between. For the CDR3, the DNA is TGTGCCAGCAGCTTCGGGGGCGGGTGGGACACTGAAGCTTTCTTT. Amino acid sequence: CASSFGGGWDTEAFF.

The chain joins TRBV24-1 to TRBJ2-1; D perhaps matches TRBD2 (5 bases). V lost 4 bases and J lost 10, with 19 bases in between. CDR1 is KGHDR and CDR2 is SFDVKD in the germline V gene. This CDR3 region has 15 residues. In DNA, the CDR3 is TGTGCCACCAGTGACCGACCTACGACCGGCGGGGAGCAGTTCTTC. This gives the protein CATSDRPTTGGEQFF.

Here the CDR3 DNA reads TGTGCCAGCAGTTTAGCCACACGGAATGGCGCTGAAGCTTTCTTT. Amino acid sequence: CASSLATRNGAEAFF. The rearrangement links TRBV28 to TRBJ1-1; D not certain. V was clipped by 2 bases and J by 6 bases, with 16 bases between them. This CDR3 spans 15 amino acids. CDR1 and CDR2 (germline): MDHEN, SYDVKM.

The chain joins TRBV5-1 to TRBJ2-1; TRBD1 might be the D (6 bases). Per germline, CDR1 SGHRS and CDR2 YFSETQ. Trimming left V 0 bases short and J 0 bases short, with 10 bases between. The CDR3 sequence is 16 residues long. The CDR3 is CASSLGGLSSYNEQFF. The CDR3, as DNA: TGCGCCAGCAGCTTGGGGGGGCTGAGCTCCTACAATGAGCAGTTCTTC.

The J gene is TRBJ2-7, the V gene TRBV7-9; TRBD1 matches at 8 bases. The CDR3 runs 13 residues. Germline lookup yields CDR1 SEHNR and CDR2 FQNEAQ (reference sequence). V lost 0 bases and J lost 7; bases outside the gene matches: 2. The CDR3: CASSLARGREQYF. CDR3 DNA: TGTGCCAGCAGCTTAGCCAGGGGGCGGGAGCAGTACTTC.

V is TRBV30 and J is TRBJ1-1; D not resolved. Germline CDR1 GTSNPN, CDR2 SVGIG (reference sequence). This CDR3 contains 12 residues. V gave up 0 bases and J gave up 11 bases, with 13 bases separating them. The CDR3 loop reads CAWSVPTREAFF. CDR3 DNA: TGTGCCTGGAGTGTACCGACAAGGGAGGCTTTCTTT. The whole variable domain, filled in from reference TRBV30 and TRBJ1-1, reads SQTIHQWPATLVQPVGSPLSLECTVEGTSNPNLYWYRQAAGRGLQLLFYSVGIGQISSEVPQNLSASRPQDRQFILSSKKLLLSDSGFYLCAWSVPTREAFFGQGTRLTVV.

This clone appeared once. V gene TRBV27 combines with J gene TRBJ2-1; 11 nucleotides match TRBD2. Trimming took 5 bases from V and 8 from J; bases not matched to a gene: 14. CDR1 MNHEY and CDR2 SMNVEV come from the germline V gene (reference sequence). CDR3 length: 17 amino acids. CDR3 protein: CASSPPQLAGVLDEQFF. The CDR3 DNA follows: TGTGCCAGCAGTCCTCCCCAACTAGCGGGAGTTTTGGATGAGCAGTTCTTC.

The V gene is TRBV24-1, the J gene TRBJ1-5; D ambiguous. The CDR3 runs to 13 residues. Trimming left V 4 bases short and J 6 bases short, with 9 bases between. Germline-derived CDR1 and CDR2 are KGHDR and SFDVKD. CDR3: CATSERSRQPQHF. The DNA of the CDR3 is TGTGCCACCAGTGAAAGGTCACGTCAGCCCCAGCATTTT.

The chain has TRBV5-4 and TRBJ2-1; 7 nucleotides agree with TRBD2. V was pared by 4 bases and J by 2 bases, with 6 bases of the junction left unmatched. This CDR3 spans 15 amino acids. CDR1 and CDR2 from the germline V gene are SGHNT and YYREEE (reference sequence). The CDR3 nucleotides read TGTGCCAGCAGCCCGACCGCGGGAGCCTACAATGAGCAGTTCTTC. Its protein product is CASSPTAGAYNEQFF.

This chain joins TRBV28 and TRBJ1-2; D is possibly TRBD1 (5 bases). CDR1 MDHEN and CDR2 SYDVKM come from the germline V gene. The CDR3 loop spans 12 amino acids. Trimming stripped 2 bases from V and 8 bases from J, with 9 bases between. In DNA, the CDR3 is TGTGCCAGCAGTTTACAGGGAACCGGCTACACCTTC. Translation gives CASSLQGTGYTF.

This chain links TRBV3-1 (or the pseudogene TRBV3-2) with TRBJ1-6; the D gene is possibly TRBD1 (5 bases). The CDR3 has 13 amino acids. Germline V gene lookup returns CDR1 LGHDT and CDR2 YNNKEL (reference sequence). Trimming pared 5 bases from V and 7 bases from J, leaving 9 bases between. The chain's CDR3 is CASSGDPNSPLHF. CDR3 nucleotides: TGTGCCAGCAGCGGGGACCCCAATTCACCCCTCCACTTT.

The V and J genes are TRBV30 and TRBJ1-1, with 8 nucleotides matching TRBD1. CDR1 is GTSNPN, CDR2 SVGIG, per germline (reference sequence). CDR3 length: 13 amino acids. The trim removed 2 bases at V and 3 bases at J, leaving 2 bases unmatched. The DNA of the CDR3 is TGTGCCTGGAGTCAACAGGGGGACACTGAAGCTTTCTTT. Residues: CAWSQQGDTEAFF.